The 3 T cell receptor beta chains reported below all come from one sample, sequenced in a study of blood T cell repertoires in COVID-19. Repertoires were generated with immunoSEQ multiplex PCR, while TCRdb's copy carries only in-frame clones and drops some. The data hold about 200,000 clones, with 80% to 90% observed a single time. Input material: PBMCs or T cells enriched from blood (not recorded which). The receptor source for this set is a woman in her 30s who had been exposed to COVID-19.

The chain couples TRBV21-1 to TRBJ2-2; the DNA was not compared with TRBD1, the D call given in the table. TRBV21-1 is described as a pseudogene. The CDR3 spans 18 residues. For the CDR3, the DNA is TGTGCCAGCAGCAAAAGGGGACAGGGGGATGCAAACACCGGGGAGCTGTTTTTT. As protein: CASSKRGQGDANTGELFF.

The chain couples TRBV9 to TRBJ2-7, with 7 bases aligning to TRBD2. Germline CDR1 SGDLS, CDR2 YYNGEE. The ends lost 4 bases at V and 0 bases at J; junction bases unmatched: 7. The CDR3 spans 15 residues. The CDR3: CASSPSAGDSYEQYF. For the CDR3, the DNA is TGTGCCAGCAGCCCCTCGGCGGGGGACTCCTACGAGCAGTACTTC.

V and J are TRBV27 and TRBJ1-2; the match to TRBD1 covers 12 bases. Germline assignment: CDR1 MNHEY and CDR2 SMNVEV (reference sequence). This CDR3 is built from 15 residues. V gave up 5 bases and J gave up 7 bases; unmatched junction bases: 8. The CDR3 here is CASSTPGTGGAGYTF. The DNA for the CDR3 is TGTGCCAGCAGTACCCCCGGGACAGGGGGCGCTGGCTACACCTTC.